These 27 T cell receptor beta chains were sequenced from one sample in a study of cytomegalovirus exposure and HLA in healthy donors. The PCR used 60 Vbeta and 13 Jbeta primers. Some clones are missing from TCRdb's copy, which holds only in-frame ones; the method was immunoSEQ multiplex PCR. The table has 100,000 or so clones, nearly 65% seen once. Sequencing input: PBMCs. The receptors derive from a human donor in good health.

V and J are TRBV6-1 and TRBJ1-4, with D unresolved. The CDR3 is made up of 14 amino acids. V was cut by 6 bases and J by 2 bases, with 10 bases left in between. Germline V gene data show CDR1 as MNHNS and CDR2 as SASEGT. The CDR3 protein is CASSLGRTNEKLFF. The CDR3 bases are TGTGCCAGCAGCCTAGGGAGGACTAATGAAAAACTGTTTTTT.

The chain joins TRBV19 to TRBJ1-1, with 9 bases identical to TRBD1. This CDR3 comprises 14 residues. V gave up 7 bases and J gave up 1 base; unmatched junction bases: 4. From germline, CDR1 is LNHDA and CDR2 SQIVND (reference sequence). The CDR3 loop is CASTRTGENTEAFF. CDR3 DNA: TGTGCCAGTACCCGGACAGGGGAGAACACTGAAGCTTTCTTT.

The chain joins TRBV4-1 to TRBJ1-4; the match to TRBD1 covers 7 bases. The germline gives CDR1 MGHRA, CDR2 YSYEKL. The CDR3 consists of 15 residues. V dropped 4 bases and J dropped 0; count of bases not matched to a gene: 2. CDR3 DNA: TGCGCCAGCAGCCTGGGACAGACAACTAATGAAAAACTGTTTTTT. Protein: CASSLGQTTNEKLFF.

The chain uses TRBV5-1 and TRBJ2-5, with TRBD1 matching over 11 bases. TRBJ2-7 matches the DNA end more closely, so the J call is doubtful. This CDR3 has 15 amino acids. Germline V gene lookup returns CDR1 SGHRS and CDR2 YFSETQ. The CDR3 coding sequence is TGCGCCAGCAGCTTGGCGGGACAGGGGGCCTACGAGCAGTACTTC. Protein product: CASSLAGQGAYEQYF.

CDR3: CASSQGGASYNSPLHF. The DNA of the CDR3 is TGTGCCAGCAGCCAAGGGGGCGCCTCCTATAATTCACCCCTCCACTTT. V usage is TRBV13 and J usage is TRBJ1-6; 7 bases map to TRBD1. Trimming cost V 5 bases and J 0 bases; bases outside gene matches: 4. Germline V gene lookup returns CDR1 PRHDT and CDR2 FYEKMQ (reference sequence). This CDR3 region has 16 residues.

The chain employs TRBV25-1 and TRBJ2-2; TRBD2 matches 9 bases. Germline CDR1 reads MGHDK; CDR2 reads SYGVNS. The CDR3 loop spans 15 amino acids. Trimming cost V 7 bases and J 2 bases; bases outside gene matches: 5. The CDR3 region is CASMVAGVNTGELFF. CDR3 in DNA: TGTGCCAGCATGGTAGCGGGAGTTAACACCGGGGAGCTGTTTTTT.

The chain uses TRBV10-1 and TRBJ2-1; possibly TRBD1 for D (6 bases). Trimming removed 3 bases at V and 7 bases at J, with 16 bases between. The CDR3 runs 15 residues. Germline CDR1 WNHNN, CDR2 SYGVQD (reference sequence). The CDR3 reads CASSETGPFGNEQFF. The CDR3 DNA reads as TGCGCCAGCAGTGAAACAGGGCCCTTCGGGAATGAGCAGTTCTTC.

V usage is TRBV9 and J usage is TRBJ2-2; D is unclear. This CDR3 has 15 amino acids. Germline loops: CDR1 SGDLS, CDR2 YYNGEE. Trimming removed 2 bases from V and 0 bases from J, with 8 bases in between. CDR3 amino acids: CASSVSGTNTGELFF. CDR3 coding DNA: TGTGCCAGCAGCGTTTCAGGAACGAACACCGGGGAGCTGTTTTTT.

V and J are TRBV5-1 and TRBJ2-1; 9 nucleotides line up with TRBD1. This CDR3 has 16 residues. The V gene's germline CDR1 is SGHRS and CDR2 YFSETQ. J was trimmed by 6 bases and V by 2 bases; bases with no gene match: 9. CDR3 amino acids: CASSLNLATGGNEQFF. CDR3 sequence (DNA): TGCGCCAGCAGCTTAAATCTAGCGACAGGGGGCAATGAGCAGTTCTTC.

This clone was picked up one time. V gene TRBV27 combines with J gene TRBJ1-5, with no clear D. Germline assignment: CDR1 MNHEY and CDR2 SMNVEV (reference sequence). The V end lost 5 bases, the J end lost 6 bases, and 11 bases lay between the germline ends. CDR3 size: 13 residues. The DNA of the CDR3 is TGTGCCAGCAGTAAGGAGGGTAGTCAGCCCCAGCATTTT. Amino acids: CASSKEGSQPQHF.

V usage is TRBV2 and J usage is TRBJ1-1; maybe TRBD1 (6 bases). Trimming pared 0 bases from V and 4 bases from J, leaving 6 bases between. Germline values: CDR1 SNHLY, CDR2 FYNNEI. CDR3 length: 13 amino acids. CDR3 DNA sequence: TGTGCCAGCAGTGAAGCAGGGGGCACTGAAGCTTTCTTT. Encoded protein: CASSEAGGTEAFF.

The CDR3 DNA reads TGTGCCTGGAGTAAGGGGGCGAGATCCTCTGGTCAAGAGACCCAGTACTTC. This sequence encodes CAWSKGARSSGQETQYF. The chain links TRBV30 to TRBJ2-5; 7 nucleotides match TRBD1. Germline trimming cut 2 bases from V and 2 bases from J; bases unmatched to any gene: 14. Germline V gene data show CDR1 as GTSNPN and CDR2 as SVGIG (reference sequence). This CDR3 region has 17 residues.

J is TRBJ2-7 and V is TRBV27; perhaps TRBD1 as D (5 bases). The CDR3 totals 14 residues. The germline CDR1 and CDR2 sequences are MNHEY and SMNVEV (reference sequence). V lost 6 bases and J lost 4, with 16 bases in between. The CDR3 DNA reads as TGTGCCAGCAGGATACAAGGGGTGGATTACGAGCAGTACTTC. Amino acid sequence: CASRIQGVDYEQYF.

The rearrangement joins TRBV30 to TRBJ2-7; TRBD1 is a possible D gene (6 bases). CDR3 size: 12 residues. Trimming stripped 8 bases from V and 2 bases from J, with 13 bases between. CDR1 and CDR2 from the germline V gene are GTSNPN and SVGIG (reference sequence). CDR3: CALTGATYEQYF. CDR3 in DNA: TGTGCCCTGACAGGCGCTACCTACGAGCAGTACTTC.

This clone was detected once. The V call is TRBV30, the J call TRBJ2-3; 10 bases agree with TRBD2. Germline lookup yields CDR1 GTSNPN and CDR2 SVGIG (reference sequence). CDR3 length: 15 amino acids. The J segment lost 1 base and the V segment lost 6 bases, leaving 7 bases of the junction unmatched. DNA of the CDR3: TGTGCCTGCTCCCTAGCGGGAGTTCGCACAGATACGCAGTATTTT. This gives the protein CACSLAGVRTDTQYF.

The chain recombines TRBV7-2 with TRBJ2-1; a weak D match, TRBD1 (6 bases). The CDR3 is 16 residues long. Trimming stripped 1 base from V and 3 bases from J, with 13 bases between. CDR1 is SGHTA and CDR2 is FQGNSA in the germline V gene. The CDR3 coding sequence is TGTGCCAGCAGCTTAGTGAGGAGACAGGACTACAATGAGCAGTTCTTC. Protein: CASSLVRRQDYNEQFF. The whole variable domain, filled in from reference TRBV7-2 and TRBJ2-1, reads GAGVSQSPSNKVTEKGKDVELRCDPISGHTALYWYRQSLGQGLEFLIYFQGNSAPDKSGLPSDRFSAERTGGSVSTLTIQRTQQEDSAVYLCASSLVRRQDYNEQFFGPGTRLTVL.

This clone was recorded a few times. The genes are TRBV5-1 and TRBJ2-6, with 8 bases fitting TRBD1. The CDR3 sequence is 20 residues long. Germline assignment: CDR1 SGHRS and CDR2 YFSETQ. The V and J ends lost 0 bases and 3 bases, in that order; junction bases with no gene match: 14. For the CDR3, the DNA is TGCGCCAGCAGCTTGGTCTGGCAGGGGGCGGAGGTGGATGGGGCCAACGTCCTGACTTTC. It specifies CASSLVWQGAEVDGANVLTF.

This chain joins TRBV6-1 and TRBJ2-5; D unresolved. There are 15 residues in the CDR3. V shed 0 bases and J shed 5 bases, with 13 bases lying between them. CDR1 is MNHNS and CDR2 is SASEGT in the germline V gene. CDR3: CASSEARPSGETQYF. CDR3 in DNA: TGTGCCAGCAGTGAAGCGCGCCCGTCCGGGGAGACCCAGTACTTC.

The chain carries TRBV27 and TRBJ1-2; D is perhaps TRBD1 (5 bases). Germline CDR1 and CDR2: MNHEY and SMNVEV (reference sequence). There are 16 residues in the CDR3. Trimming took 4 bases from V and 6 from J, leaving 21 bases between them. This CDR3 reads CASSSLLTVHEDGYTF. CDR3 sequence (DNA): TGTGCCAGCAGTTCCCTCCTGACAGTTCATGAGGATGGCTACACCTTC.

The chain uses TRBV6-4 and TRBJ2-1; 9 bases match TRBD2. Germline CDR1 and CDR2: MRHNA and SNTAGT. Trimming cost V 0 bases and J 3 bases; bases outside gene matches: 0. CDR3 length: 15 amino acids. In nucleotides, the CDR3 is TGTGCCAGCAGTGACTCACTAGCGGGCTACAATGAGCAGTTCTTC. This codes for CASSDSLAGYNEQFF.

This clone has just a few counts. This chain joins TRBV5-6 and TRBJ1-1; TRBD1 is a possible D gene (6 bases). V was cut by 3 bases and J by 7 bases, with 10 bases left in between. Germline-derived CDR1 and CDR2 are SGHDT and YYEEEE. The CDR3 has 12 residues. Written as DNA, the CDR3 is TGTGCCAGCAGCTCGGGACATAATGAAGCTTTCTTT. This encodes CASSSGHNEAFF.

This clone was observed a few times. This chain connects TRBV29-1 to TRBJ2-2, with D maybe TRBD1 (6 bases). The CDR3 loop spans 14 amino acids. In germline, CDR1 is SQVTM, CDR2 ANQGSEA. V lost 4 bases to trimming and J lost 4 bases, with 13 bases between them. This CDR3 reads CSVAPTGPTGELFF. In nucleotides, the CDR3 is TGCAGCGTTGCCCCAACAGGGCCCACCGGGGAGCTGTTTTTT.

Regarding this clone: Its ends do not fully match the called genes, so a read error is possible. Different DNA sequences within this sample yield the same CDR3. The rearrangement uses TRBV28 and TRBJ1-1; perhaps TRBD1 as D (5 bases). CDR3 length equals 19 residues. Germline V CDR1 and CDR2: MDHEN, SYDVKM. CDR3 amino acids: CASSLFGRGRGQMNTEAFF. In DNA, the CDR3 is TGTGCCAGCAGTTTATTTGGTAGGGGAAGGGGTCAGATGAACACTGAGGCTTTCTTT.

The rearrangement uses TRBV27 and TRBJ1-1; no clear D gene. Germline V gene sequence: CDR1 MNHEY, CDR2 SMNVEV (reference sequence). V was clipped by 6 bases and J by 0 bases, with 14 bases between them. The CDR3 runs 15 residues. For the CDR3, the DNA is TGTGCCAGCAGCCCCCGGTGGTCAATGAACACTGAAGCTTTCTTT. Translated, it gives CASSPRWSMNTEAFF.

This clone was counted a few times. The rearrangement links TRBV4-1 to TRBJ2-1, with 7 bases fitting TRBD2. The length of the CDR3 is 16 residues. The germline gives CDR1 MGHRA, CDR2 YSYEKL. The V gene end was trimmed by 4 bases and the J gene end by 0 bases; junction bases not matched to a gene: 6. CDR3 DNA: TGCGCCAGCAGCCGAGGACTAGACTACTCCTACAATGAGCAGTTCTTC. This codes for CASSRGLDYSYNEQFF.

This chain connects TRBV5-1 to TRBJ2-2, with a tentative D call TRBD1 (6 bases). Germline loops: CDR1 SGHRS, CDR2 YFSETQ. V shed 0 bases and J shed 1 base, with 10 bases lying between them. The CDR3 spans 16 residues. The CDR3, as DNA: TGCGCCAGCAGCTTGGCCCCGACAGGGAACACCGGGGAGCTGTTTTTT. The encoded protein is CASSLAPTGNTGELFF.

A few counts support this clone. This chain links TRBV5-1 with TRBJ2-1; 11 bases are shared with TRBD2. CDR1 and CDR2 (germline): SGHRS, YFSETQ. V shed 1 base and J 7 bases; nucleotides not matched to a gene: 4. This CDR3 is 15 amino acids long. The CDR3 sequence is CASSLQASGRNEQFF. For the CDR3, the DNA is TGCGCCAGCAGCTTGCAGGCTAGCGGGAGGAATGAGCAGTTCTTC.